The 5 T cell receptor beta chains below were found in one sample sequenced in a study of early T cells in non-severe SARS-CoV-2 infection. TCRdb ran MiXCR on the 5' RACE reads and lists one entry per CDR3 protein. The repertoire includes roughly 100,000 distinct CDR3 sequences, 10% to 15% of them detected once, and about 6% sits in the top ten. Sequencing was carried out using whole blood. These receptors were obtained from an adult who was a healthcare worker with PCR-confirmed SARS-CoV-2 infection or an uninfected control (not recorded which).

CDR3 sequence (DNA): TGTGCCAGCAGCCAAGGGGCGGTCCGCCAGCCCCAGCATTTT. It encodes CASSQGAVRQPQHF. The chain carries TRBV3-1 and TRBJ1-5; D ambiguous. CDR1 is LGHDT, CDR2 YNNKEL, per germline (reference sequence). V dropped 1 base and J dropped 7 bases, with 11 bases sitting between them. The CDR3 is 14 amino acids.

This clonotype showed up many times. In this CDR3 the conserved last residue, phenylalanine or tryptophan, is missing, so a read error is likely. The limits of the CDR3 on the DNA are not certain, so only TCRdb's listed CDR3 is given. This chain joins TRBV2 and TRBJ1-4; TRBD1, the D gene given by the table, was not confirmed from the DNA. The CDR3 spans 14 amino acids, including both terminal residues. Germline V gene lookup returns CDR1 SNHLY and CDR2 FYNNEI. This CDR3 reads CASSEERNPEAPGV.

This clonotype appeared a few times. The rearrangement joins TRBV6-2 or TRBV6-3 to TRBJ2-1, with TRBD2 matching 7 bases. Germline V CDR1 and CDR2: MNHEY, SVGEGT. The CDR3 runs to 14 residues. Unmatched junction bases numbered 6, after V lost 4 bases and J lost 6 bases. CDR3: CASSSSGTINEQFF. In DNA, the CDR3 is TGTGCCAGCAGTTCCTCCGGGACTATCAATGAGCAGTTCTTC.

In this sample, this clonotype turned up a few times. This sequence joins TRBV28 and TRBJ2-1, with unresolved D. The V and J ends lost 7 bases and 3 bases respectively, with 13 bases between them. The CDR3 is 14 residues long. Germline lookup yields CDR1 MDHEN and CDR2 SYDVKM. CDR3 DNA: TGTGCCAGCACTTCTTATCAGAGCTACAATGAGCAGTTCTTC. This translates into CASTSYQSYNEQFF.

The table lists this clonotype with a few counts. This chain connects TRBV20-1 to TRBJ2-7; D might be TRBD2 (5 bases). The germline V gene has CDR1 DFQATT and CDR2 SNEGSKA (reference sequence). The CDR3 sequence is 12 residues long. Trimming pared 3 bases from V and 5 bases from J, leaving 11 bases between. CDR3 protein: CSASLRVHEQYF. CDR3 in DNA: TGCAGTGCTAGCTTGAGGGTCCACGAGCAGTACTTC.